The next 3 T cell receptor beta chains were all read from a single sample in a study of cytomegalovirus exposure and HLA in healthy donors. Vbeta (60) and Jbeta (13) primers were used in the PCR. Assay used: immunoSEQ multiplex PCR; TCRdb lists only in-frame clones, some missing. The sample shows roughly 200,000 clones, around 74% of them seen only once. Source material: PBMCs. These receptors all stem from a girl aged 5 to 17 in good health and CMV-seropositive.

The chain joins TRBV5-1 to TRBJ2-3; 8 bases line up with TRBD1. CDR1 and CDR2 from the germline V gene are SGHRS and YFSETQ. The CDR3 extends over 14 amino acids. V shed 3 bases, J shed 5 bases, and the junction held 5 bases outside the gene matches. CDR3 residues: CASSYQGARDTQYF. The CDR3 DNA sequence: TGCGCCAGCAGCTACCAGGGGGCACGAGATACGCAGTATTTT.

The rearrangement joins TRBV7-2 to TRBJ2-2; 7 nucleotides align to TRBD1. V was pared by 3 bases and J by 6 bases, with 1 base of the junction left unmatched. Germline V gene lookup returns CDR1 SGHTA and CDR2 FQGNSA. This CDR3 comprises 13 residues. This CDR3 is CASSFTGAGELFF. The CDR3 nucleotides read TGTGCCAGCAGCTTCACAGGGGCCGGGGAGCTGTTTTTT.

The V call is TRBV5-8, the J call TRBJ2-3, with 7 bases that match TRBD2. Germline V CDR1 and CDR2: SGHTS, YDEGEE. The CDR3 loop spans 13 amino acids. The ends lost 10 bases at V and 2 bases at J; junction bases unmatched: 7. Here the CDR3 DNA reads TGTGCCTCCACCCGGGGGGACACAGATACGCAGTATTTT. It codes for CASTRGDTDTQYF.